Listed here are 5 T cell receptor beta chains from one sample, sequenced in a study of cytomegalovirus exposure and HLA in healthy donors. The PCR had 60 Vbeta and 13 Jbeta primers. Clones were sequenced by immunoSEQ multiplex PCR, and TCRdb holds only the in-frame ones, with some missing. The sample yields approximately 150,000 clones, around 80% seen once. Sample: PBMCs. The receptors shown here come from a male donor in good health and CMV-seronegative.

The chain is built from TRBV6-1 and TRBJ1-1, with 8 bases that match TRBD1. Losses at the gene ends were 6 bases for V and 5 bases for J; bases not matched to a gene: 5. This CDR3 comprises 13 residues. CDR1 is MNHNS and CDR2 is SASEGT in the germline V gene. This CDR3 is CASRRTGNTEAFF. CDR3 sequence (DNA): TGTGCCAGCAGAAGGACAGGGAATACTGAAGCTTTCTTT.

J is TRBJ2-7 and V is TRBV5-1, with D possibly matching TRBD2 (5 bases). The CDR3 spans 16 residues. V shed 3 bases and J shed 1 base, with 17 bases lying between them. Germline loops: CDR1 SGHRS, CDR2 YFSETQ. The CDR3 nucleotides are TGCGCCAGCAGCTACGACCTAGCCAGAGCGTCCTACGAGCAGTACTTC. Translation gives CASSYDLARASYEQYF.

This clone has only a few counts. This chain connects TRBV19 to TRBJ2-1, with unresolved D. This CDR3 is 13 amino acids long. Between the trimmed V and J ends, which lost 5 bases and 6 bases, there was a span of 11 bases. Germline V gene lookup returns CDR1 LNHDA and CDR2 SQIVND (reference sequence). Here the CDR3 DNA reads TGTGCCAGTAGTGCTTCGCTAGTCAATGAGCAGTTCTTC. Amino acid sequence: CASSASLVNEQFF.

The chain couples TRBV9 to TRBJ2-7; D may be TRBD2 (5 bases). CDR3 length: 15 amino acids. Germline-derived CDR1 and CDR2 are SGDLS and YYNGEE. Trimming removed 0 bases from V and 0 bases from J, with 10 bases in between. CDR3 nucleotide sequence: TGTGCCAGCAGCGTAGGTAGCGTGAGCTCCTACGAGCAGTACTTC. Amino acids: CASSVGSVSSYEQYF.

The chain links TRBV14 to TRBJ2-1, with 8 bases identical to TRBD2. V shed 4 bases and J 0 bases; nucleotides not matched to a gene: 8. Germline CDR1 and CDR2: SGHDN and FVKESK. The CDR3 extends over 17 amino acids. CDR3 nucleotides: TGTGCCAGCAGCCGTAGCGGGACACGAAGCTCCTACAATGAGCAGTTCTTC. Translation: CASSRSGTRSSYNEQFF.